This passage covers 15 T cell receptor beta chains from one sample sequenced in a study of post-analysis software for immune sequencing data. These receptors' targets are unknown. General study points: The five TRBV segments detected at higher frequency in patients than in controls included TRBV5-6, TRBV5-1 and TRBV20-1.

TCR beta libraries were prepared from cDNA with unique molecular identifiers. MiXCR, applied by TCRdb to the PCR reads, yields one record per CDR3 protein. The sample records roughly 200,000 distinct CDR3 sequences, 25% to 30% being singletons. Sequencing was carried out using blood. These receptors all come from a girl under 18 with multiple sclerosis.

This clonotype was recorded many times. The V gene is TRBV29-1, the J gene TRBJ1-1; TRBD1 matches 9 bases. The CDR3 sequence is 14 residues long. V dropped 5 bases and J dropped 3; count of bases not matched to a gene: 7. In germline, CDR1 is SQVTM, CDR2 ANQGSEA. The CDR3 here is CSVQQGAPDTEAFF. The CDR3 nucleotides are TGCAGCGTTCAACAGGGGGCCCCAGACACTGAAGCTTTCTTT.

This clonotype was recorded at least ten times. The rearrangement links TRBV20-1 to TRBJ2-7, with D possibly called TRBD1 or TRBD2 (5 bases each). Germline assignment: CDR1 DFQATT and CDR2 SNEGSKA (reference sequence). The CDR3 is 13 residues long. The V and J ends lost 3 bases and 3 bases respectively, with 12 bases between them. CDR3: CSARAWGFYEQYF. DNA of the CDR3: TGCAGTGCTAGGGCCTGGGGGTTCTACGAGCAGTACTTC.

This clonotype was detected a few times. The junction departs from germline at one end; a sequencing error may be responsible. The CDR3 reads CASSPTGRNSPPHF. The CDR3 nucleotides are TGTGCCAGCAGCCCGACAGGGCGGAATTCACCCCCCCACTTT. V is TRBV7-3 and J is TRBJ1-6; TRBD1 aligns across 7 bases. This CDR3 spans 14 amino acids. CDR1 and CDR2 (germline): SGHTA, FQGTGA.

This clonotype has a count of ten or more. The chain is built from TRBV2 and TRBJ2-7; weak D call: TRBD1 (6 bases). Trimming shortened V by 4 bases and J by 0 bases, and 10 bases separated the two germline ends. This CDR3 is built from 14 residues. Per the germline V gene, CDR1 is SNHLY and CDR2 is FYNNEI. The CDR3 loop is CASSVDRSSYEQYF. CDR3 DNA sequence: TGTGCCAGCAGTGTTGACAGGAGCTCCTACGAGCAGTACTTC.

This clonotype was recorded many times. The CDR3 is CASRPGEELAKNIQYF. The CDR3 coding sequence is TGTGCCAGCAGACCAGGGGAGGAACTAGCCAAAAACATTCAGTACTTC. This chain links TRBV28 with TRBJ2-4, with D perhaps TRBD1 or TRBD2 (6 bases each). V was pared by 6 bases and J by 0 bases, with 15 bases between. From germline, CDR1 is MDHEN and CDR2 SYDVKM. This CDR3 has 16 amino acids.

This clonotype was seen a few times. CDR3 sequence (DNA): TGTGCCAGCTCACCCAGGACAGGCCAACAAGAGACCCAGTACTTC. As protein: CASSPRTGQQETQYF. The V gene is TRBV18, the J gene TRBJ2-5; 7 bases line up with TRBD1. The length of the CDR3 is 15 residues. V lost 3 bases, J lost 2 bases, and 6 bases stayed unmatched. Per the germline V gene, CDR1 is KGHSH and CDR2 is LQKENI. Combining the CDR3 with reference TRBV18 and TRBJ2-5 gives the whole variable domain NAGVMQNPRHLVRRRGQEARLRCSPMKGHSHVYWYRQLPEEGLKFMVYLQKENIIDESGMPKERFSAEFPKEGPSILRIQQVVRGDSAAYFCASSPRTGQQETQYFGPGTRLLVL.

Remarks on this clonotype: With a much larger clone just one base away, this may be a read error. V usage is TRBV28 and J usage is TRBJ2-7; D uncertain. The ends were cut back, 4 bases at V and 5 bases at J, with 3 bases in the middle. The CDR3 has 10 amino acids. Germline V gives CDR1 MDHEN, CDR2 SYDVKM. The CDR3 nucleotides are TGTGCCAGCAGTTGGAACGAGCAGTACTTC. It specifies CASSWNEQYF.

The rearrangement links TRBV11-2 to TRBJ1-6; perhaps TRBD1 as D (5 bases). V was clipped by 10 bases and J by 9 bases, with 16 bases between them. The germline V gene has CDR1 SGHAT and CDR2 FQNNGV. The CDR3 runs 13 residues. The CDR3 sequence: CATTRGVGSPLHF. The DNA for the CDR3 is TGTGCCACCACAAGGGGTGTGGGTTCACCCCTCCACTTT.

This clonotype was seen a few times. V and J are TRBV28 and TRBJ2-7; 7 bases line up with TRBD1. V gave up 6 bases and J gave up 2 bases; unmatched junction bases: 4. Germline CDR1 is MDHEN and CDR2 is SYDVKM. The CDR3 is 13 amino acids. The CDR3 protein is CASRTGRPYEQYF. CDR3 nucleotide sequence: TGTGCCAGCAGGACAGGGAGACCCTACGAGCAGTACTTC.

Details on this clonotype: One end of the junction does not line up with germline, which may come from a read error. The chain employs TRBV5-1 and TRBJ1-1, with D unresolved. The CDR3 is made up of 14 amino acids. Germline V CDR1 and CDR2: SGHRS, YFSETQ. The CDR3 region has the DNA TGCGCCAGCAGCTTGGACACGATGAACACTGGAGCTTTCTTT. This sequence encodes CASSLDTMNTGAFF.

This clonotype came up a few times. The V and J genes are TRBV18 and TRBJ2-7, with D unresolved. V was shortened by 3 bases and J by 2 bases, with 20 bases between the two germline ends. CDR1 is KGHSH and CDR2 is LQKENI in the germline V gene. This CDR3 comprises 17 residues. The CDR3 loop is CASSPPFGSSATYEQYF. The CDR3 DNA sequence: TGTGCCAGCTCACCCCCATTTGGTAGTTCCGCCACCTACGAGCAGTACTTC.

V gene TRBV5-1 combines with J gene TRBJ2-7, with 8 bases lining up with TRBD1. Germline V CDR1 and CDR2: SGHRS, YFSETQ. CDR3 length equals 15 residues. V gave up 5 bases and J gave up 4 bases; unmatched junction bases: 11. The CDR3 region is CASRGVSGGRYEQYF. CDR3 DNA sequence: TGCGCCAGCAGAGGAGTGTCAGGGGGCAGGTACGAGCAGTACTTC.

V gene TRBV7-8 combines with J gene TRBJ1-1; tentative D call: TRBD1 (5 bases). V was trimmed by 1 base and J by 5 bases, leaving 14 bases between them. There are 15 residues in the CDR3. Germline V gene lookup returns CDR1 SGHVS and CDR2 FQNEAQ. This CDR3 reads CASSLDPGRGTEAFF. The CDR3 region has the DNA TGTGCCAGCAGCTTAGACCCAGGGCGCGGGACTGAAGCTTTCTTT.

In its sample, this clonotype was seen many times. The chain uses TRBV28 and TRBJ1-2, with D possibly TRBD1 on 5 matching bases. The CDR3 is 13 residues long. Germline lookup yields CDR1 MDHEN and CDR2 SYDVKM. V was clipped by 5 bases and J by 7 bases, with 14 bases between them. Here the CDR3 DNA reads TGTGCCAGCAGTCCTACAGGTCCGGGTGGCTACACCTTC. Its protein is CASSPTGPGGYTF.

V is TRBV5-1 and J is TRBJ2-7, with TRBD2 identical over 7 bases. Per germline, CDR1 SGHRS and CDR2 YFSETQ. V shed 1 base and J 5 bases; nucleotides not matched to a gene: 3. This CDR3 contains 13 residues. The CDR3 nucleotides read TGCGCCAGCAGCTTGACTAGCGTCCACGAGCAGTACTTC. Its translation: CASSLTSVHEQYF.